This T cell receptor beta chain was sequenced in a study of T cells after posttransplantation cyclophosphamide. Study-level results: Recipient CMV seropositivity and CMV reactivation strongly tracked TRB clonality. Donor CD8+ memory clones often dominated recipient blood repertoires at later times. Skin or GI-infiltrating T cells shared few TRB sequences with blood.

With respect to this clone: The antigen remains unidentified.

CDR3 length: 16 residues. Germline V gene lookup returns CDR1 SGHTA and CDR2 FQGNSA. The trim removed 5 bases at V and 5 bases at J, leaving 12 bases unmatched. Using immunoSEQ multiplex PCR, the repertoire was profiled, and TCRdb retains in-frame clones only, with some absent. This table has 25,000 to 35,000 clones, 85% to 90% appearing once. The sequencing sample was made of PBMCs. This receptor was obtained from a middle-aged woman with a blood cancer, CMV-positive, and with a related stem cell donor. The gene calls are TRBV7-2 and TRBJ1-5, with 7 bases identical to TRBD1. In nucleotides, the CDR3 is TGTGCCAGCAGCAGAGAGGGGGCGCGGAGGGATCAGCCCCAGCATTTT. Encoded protein: CASSREGARRDQPQHF.